This T cell receptor beta chain came from a study of T-cell memory formation after mild COVID-19. Study context: The TCR clusters were mostly specific to one donor.

Overall study findings and caveats: Pre-infection memory harbored some responding clones, suggesting cross-reactive memory joined. Specificity for SARS-CoV-2 was not confirmed among the second-wave clones peaking on day 37. Whereas later expanders leaned CD4+, clones contracting day 15 to 85 showed a balanced CD4/CD8 makeup.

This clonotype has a handful of counts. Its antigen is still unknown. TCRdb processed the 5' RACE reads anew with MiXCR; each CDR3 protein has one entry. The sample carries 200,000 to 250,000 distinct CDR3 sequences, over 7.5% recorded once. CDR1 and CDR2 from the germline V gene are SGHTA and FQGNSA. V gave up 5 bases and J gave up 1 base; unmatched junction bases: 20. The CDR3 spans 20 residues. The chain has TRBV7-2 and TRBJ2-1; 7 bases map to TRBD2. The sequence came from a man in his late teens or twenties who had mild COVID-19 (a few samples of this study predate the infection). Cell type and time point are not known. The source material was PBMCs or a T cell subset sorted from them (not recorded which). CDR3 bases: TGTGCCAGCAGCCTTAGGTGGGCGGGGGAACCGGGGAGATCCTACAATGAGCAGTTCTTC. It is translated as CASSLRWAGEPGRSYNEQFF.